The sequence of this T cell receptor (beta chain) was determined in a study of technical replicates of blood from a few donors. TCRdb's table, derived via immunoSEQ multiplex PCR, lists solely in-frame clones and lacks some. The table includes about 94,000 clones, approximately 95% detected once. The TCR sequence derives from a human donor in good health. Sequenced material: T cells isolated from PBMCs.

The CDR3 bases are TGCGCCAGCAGCCAAGACCCCTCCCGCTCCTACAATGAGCAGTTCTTC. As protein: CASSQDPSRSYNEQFF. V gene TRBV4-1 combines with J gene TRBJ2-1; no clear D gene. Trimming removed 0 bases at V and 0 bases at J, with 9 bases between. Germline CDR1 and CDR2: MGHRA and YSYEKL. CDR3 length equals 16 residues.